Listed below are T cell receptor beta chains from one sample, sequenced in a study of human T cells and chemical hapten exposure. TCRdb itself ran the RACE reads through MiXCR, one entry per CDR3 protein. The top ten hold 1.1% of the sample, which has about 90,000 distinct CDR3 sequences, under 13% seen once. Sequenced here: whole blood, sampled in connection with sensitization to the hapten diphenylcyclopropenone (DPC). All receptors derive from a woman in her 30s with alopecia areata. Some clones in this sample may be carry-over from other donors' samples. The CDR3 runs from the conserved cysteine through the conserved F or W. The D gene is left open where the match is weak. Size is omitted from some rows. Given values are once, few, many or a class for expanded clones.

CSGRDSGEKLFF,TGCAGCGGCCGGGACAGCGGGGAAAAACTGTTTTTT,12,TRBD1,TRBV29-1,TRBJ1-4,NA
CASSSRLSYNEQFF,TGTGCCAGCAGCTCCCGACTCTCCTACAATGAGCAGTTCTTC,14,NA,TRBV28,TRBJ2-1,many
CASSHGTGDHTEAFF,TGCGCCAGCAGCCACGGGACAGGCGACCACACTGAAGCTTTCTTT,15,TRBD1,TRBV4-3,TRBJ1-1,many
CASSLIPGPALSGNTIYF,TGTGCCAGCAGTTTAATCCCAGGGCCTGCCCTCTCTGGAAACACCATATATTTT,18,NA,TRBV12-3/TRBV12-4,TRBJ1-3,NA
CASSSPGQVNQETQYF,TGTGCCAGCTCATCACCGGGACAGGTCAACCAAGAGACCCAGTACTTC,16,TRBD1,TRBV18,TRBJ2-5,NA
CASSRYQTDTQYF,TGTGCCAGCAGCCGCTACCAGACAGATACGCAGTATTTT,13,NA,TRBV7-6,TRBJ2-3,few
CASSVGTDTQYF,TGCGCCAGCAGTGTTGGAACAGATACGCAGTATTTT,12,NA,TRBV10-2,TRBJ2-3,NA
CASSPQGGRTNEQFF,TGTGCCAGCAGCCCCCAGGGCGGGAGGACAAATGAGCAGTTCTTC,15,TRBD2,TRBV9,TRBJ2-1,many
CASSVVDGGSVYGYTF,TGTGCCAGCAGCGTAGTGGATGGGGGCAGCGTCTATGGCTACACCTTC,16,NA,TRBV9,TRBJ1-2,NA
CASRSTPLVQFF,TGTGCCAGCAGGTCTACCCCCCTCGTGCAGTTCTTC,12,NA,TRBV6-2/TRBV6-3,TRBJ2-1,many
CASSGGGVYNEQFF,TGTGCCAGTAGTGGGGGGGGCGTTTACAATGAGCAGTTCTTC,14,NA,TRBV19,TRBJ2-1,many
CASSFGGNNEQFF,TGTGCCAGCAGCTTTGGCGGCAACAATGAGCAGTTCTTC,13,NA,TRBV11-3,TRBJ2-1,few
CASGGRPRAYGYTF,TGTGCCAGCGGGGGACGCCCAAGAGCCTATGGCTACACCTTC,14,NA,TRBV28,TRBJ1-2,NA
CASSFQGGETQYF,TGTGCCAGCAGTTTCCAGGGGGGTGAGACCCAGTACTTC,13,NA,TRBV28,TRBJ2-5,many
CSVEGGSPDTQYF,TGCAGCGTTGAGGGCGGGAGCCCAGATACGCAGTATTTT,13,TRBD2,TRBV29-1,TRBJ2-3,NA
CASSLEGGSTDTQYF,TGTGCCAGCAGCTTAGAGGGGGGGTCCACAGATACGCAGTATTTT,15,NA,TRBV7-2,TRBJ2-3,NA
CASSFQALAGVINEQFF,TGTGCCAGCAGCTTCCAAGCGCTAGCGGGGGTGATCAATGAGCAGTTCTTC,17,TRBD2,TRBV5-4,TRBJ2-1,many
CASVVSLSYNEQFF,TGTGCCAGCGTCGTCTCCTTGTCCTACAATGAGCAGTTCTTC,14,NA,TRBV28,TRBJ2-1,many
CASSLGLAGDEQYF,TGTGCCAGCAGTCTAGGACTAGCGGGAGACGAGCAGTACTTC,14,TRBD2,TRBV28,TRBJ2-7,NA
CAISFGDRAYGYTF,TGTGCCATCAGTTTCGGGGACAGGGCCTATGGCTACACCTTC,14,TRBD1,TRBV10-3,TRBJ1-2,NA
CASSPDGNTEAFF,TGCGCCAGCAGCCCGGACGGAAACACTGAAGCTTTCTTT,13,NA,TRBV5-1,TRBJ1-1,many
CASSLEGRSGTF,TGTGCCAGCAGCTTAGAAGGGAGGTCAGGGACCTTT,12,NA,TRBV7-9,TRBJ2-3,many
CASSLDRGSGRTETQYF,TGTGCCAGCAGCTTAGATCGGGGTAGCGGGAGAACGGAGACCCAGTACTTC,17,TRBD2,TRBV11-2,TRBJ2-5,few
CASSRILGGSYNEQFF,TGTGCCAGCAGTCGCATCTTGGGAGGCTCCTACAATGAGCAGTTCTTC,16,NA,TRBV6-2/TRBV6-3,TRBJ2-1,NA
CASSIGPTANYGYTF,TGTGCCAGTAGTATCGGACCGACAGCTAACTATGGCTACACCTTC,15,NA,TRBV19,TRBJ1-2,many
CASTLNTEAFF,TGTGCCAGCACCCTGAACACTGAAGCTTTCTTT,11,NA,TRBV6-6,TRBJ1-1,few
CASSPRQSTDTQYF,TGTGCCAGCAGTCCCCGGCAGAGCACAGATACGCAGTATTTT,14,NA,TRBV27,TRBJ2-3,many
CSARDRVHGELFF,TGCAGTGCTAGAGATAGAGTTCACGGGGAGCTGTTTTTT,13,NA,TRBV20-1,TRBJ2-2,NA
CASSVGTNYGYTF,TGTGCCAGCAGTGTAGGTACTAACTATGGCTACACCTTC,13,NA,TRBV28,TRBJ1-2,NA
CSARDTGTGNSPLHF,TGCAGTGCTAGAGATACGGGGACAGGGAATTCACCCCTCCACTTT,15,TRBD1,TRBV20-1,TRBJ1-6,many
CASSPGTGYSPLHF,TGTGCCAGCTCACCCGGGACAGGGTATTCACCCCTCCACTTT,14,TRBD1,TRBV18,TRBJ1-6,many